Given below is one TCR beta chain in context. Its antigen remains unidentified. These data originate in a study of glioma-infiltrating T cells. The study, taken as a whole, reports: Patients with low tissue-blood divergence carried a signature set of shared blood CDR3 motifs.

Amplification of TCR alpha and beta CDR3 regions from RNA used iRepertoire nested multiplex PCR. TCRdb redid the calling of the multiplex PCR reads with MiXCR, one entry per CDR3 protein. Seen here are roughly 350,000 distinct CDR3 sequences, 41% observed once, and the top ten hold more than 10%. CDR1 is MDHEN and CDR2 is SYDVKM in the germline V gene. CDR3 length equals 15 residues. V lost 7 bases, J lost 3 bases, and 17 bases lay in between. The chain uses TRBV28 and TRBJ2-3, with no clear D. The sequence derives from a human donor with low-grade glioma or glioblastoma, undergoing nonglioma brain surgery, or in good health (not recorded which). Sequenced: glioma tissue, nonneoplastic brain tissue, or PBMCs (not recorded which). CDR3 residues: CASTPVRVTTDTQYF. DNA of the CDR3: TGTGCCAGCACTCCGGTGAGAGTCACTACAGATACGCAGTATTTT.